The T cell receptor (beta chain) described here comes from a study of vaccination effects on CD4 cells after COVID-19. Study outcomes and limitations: Few convalescent patients were studied, and early post-infection samples were lacking. There was marked clonal contraction among infection- and vaccine-induced clones late after vaccination.

The data were produced by immunoSEQ multiplex PCR, yet TCRdb's version contains in-frame clones alone and is incomplete. The sample gives roughly 33,000 clones, less than 80% of which show up once; roughly 30% is in the top ten. This CDR3 is 15 amino acids long. The germline V gene has CDR1 SNHLY and CDR2 FYNNEI. The germline V and J ends were trimmed by 2 bases and 0 bases, with 10 bases remaining between them. With regard to this clone: The antigen is unknown.

Before sequencing, viral peptide pools were used by the ViraFEST assay to expand antigen-specific CD4+ T cells. After less than twelve days in culture, the CD4+ T cells were isolated. The healthy vaccine recipients, who had no prior SARS-CoV-2 infection, showed negative nucleocapsid antibodies. Cultures received IL-2 medium that replaced half the medium on days 3 and 7. The material sequenced was CD4+ T cells from PBMCs cultured with HCoV-OC43 spike peptides, taken before COVID-19 vaccination. As for subset: HCoV-OC43 spike overlapping peptide pool stimulation. The TCR sequence derives from a human donor who received a COVID-19 vaccine. V is TRBV2 and J is TRBJ1-1, with D possibly TRBD1 on 5 matching bases. The CDR3 reads CASSEFRGVNTEAFF. The CDR3 DNA follows: TGTGCCAGCAGTGAATTTAGAGGGGTGAACACTGAAGCTTTCTTT.